This paragraph covers one TCR beta chain sequence. The data were taken from a study of blood T cell repertoires in COVID-19. Study-wide background: Some COVID-19 samples were acute and others convalescent; all came from the United States, Italy and Spain. Nucleic acid was either cDNA or gDNA, and it came from T cells, B-cell-depleted T cells, or PBMCs.

CDR1 LGHNA and CDR2 YSLEER come from the germline V gene. The CDR3 extends over 15 amino acids. V was clipped by 2 bases and J by 3 bases; unmatched bases: 6. In the original analysis: Nucleated cell counts were estimated from reference gene primer amplification. Sequencing was performed with immunoSEQ multiplex PCR; in TCRdb, only in-frame clones are kept and a portion is missing. V, J and clone size derive from that table, while D and trimming were established from the DNA sequence. The table lists about 83,000 clones, 87% of them singletons. V gene TRBV4-3 combines with J gene TRBJ2-7; TRBD1 matches at 8 bases. The sample comprised peripheral blood. This receptor was obtained from a woman in her fifties or sixties with active or convalescent COVID-19. CDR3 loop: CASSQYTDRDYEQYF. The CDR3 DNA reads TGCGCCAGCAGCCAATATACGGACAGGGACTACGAGCAGTACTTC.